The 27 T cell receptor beta chains reported below all come from one sample, sequenced in a study of early T cells in non-severe SARS-CoV-2 infection. TCRdb re-called the 5' RACE reads through MiXCR, storing one row per CDR3 protein. The repertoire includes about 61,000 distinct CDR3 sequences, around 12% of them detected once, and roughly 1.1% sits in the top ten. Sequencing was performed on whole blood, taken at baseline. The source of these receptors is an adult who was a healthcare worker with PCR-confirmed SARS-CoV-2 infection or an uninfected control (not recorded which). The donor label of this sample is uncertain.

In its sample, this clonotype was seen a few times. This chain joins TRBV7-3 and TRBJ1-6; 9 bases are a match to TRBD1. The CDR3 spans 15 residues. V lost 1 base and J lost 10; bases outside the gene matches: 5. Looked up from germline, CDR1 is SGHTA and CDR2 is FQGTGA. The DNA of the CDR3 is TGTGCCAGCAGCTTAATGACAGGGGGAAAATCACCCCTCCACTTT. Protein: CASSLMTGGKSPLHF.

In nucleotides, the CDR3 is TGCGCCAGCAGTGAGTCGCTTTGGGACGAGCAGTACGTC. It encodes CASSESLWDEQYV. V gene TRBV10-2 combines with J gene TRBJ2-7; no definite D call. Per the germline V gene, CDR1 is WSHSY and CDR2 is SAAADI. V lost 0 bases to trimming and J lost 5 bases, with 8 bases between them. This CDR3 contains 13 residues.

Only a few counts were recorded for this clonotype. The V gene is TRBV10-1, the J gene TRBJ1-2; D ambiguous. This CDR3 contains 10 residues. Germline loops: CDR1 WNHNN, CDR2 SYGVQD (reference sequence). V was trimmed by 7 bases and J by 7 bases, leaving 7 bases between them. The CDR3 spells CASTLVGYTF. The CDR3 nucleotides are TGCGCCAGCACTCTGGTTGGCTACACCTTC.

Only a few counts were recorded for this clonotype. The genes are TRBV5-1 and TRBJ1-3; 8 bases line up with TRBD1. Trimming took 3 bases from V and 3 from J; bases not matched to a gene: 8. Germline values: CDR1 SGHRS, CDR2 YFSETQ. The CDR3 extends over 16 amino acids. For the CDR3, the DNA is TGCGCCAGCAGCTCGTGGACAGGGACGCATGGAAACACCATATATTTT. Translating gives CASSSWTGTHGNTIYF. Full variable domain (remainder filled in from reference TRBV5-1 and TRBJ1-3): KAGVTQTPRYLIKTRGQQVTLSCSPISGHRSVSWYQQTPGQGLQFLFEYFSETQRNKGNFPGRFSGRQFSNSRSEMNVSTLELGDSALYLCASSSWTGTHGNTIYFGEGSWLTVV.

This clonotype was seen repeatedly, ten times or more. The rearrangement uses TRBV7-9 and TRBJ2-7, with D perhaps matching TRBD1 or TRBD2 (5 bases each). The V end lost 1 base, the J end lost 6 bases, and 16 bases lay between the germline ends. CDR3 length: 15 amino acids. From germline, CDR1 is SEHNR and CDR2 FQNEAQ (reference sequence). The CDR3 region is CASSLDLGRGAEQYV. For the CDR3, the DNA is TGTGCCAGCAGCTTAGATCTGGGGAGAGGGGCCGAGCAGTACGTC.

V is TRBV27 and J is TRBJ2-1; 9 bases align to TRBD2. This CDR3 spans 15 amino acids. V trimming: 5 bases; J trimming: 7 bases; junction bases outside the gene matches: 9. Germline lookup yields CDR1 MNHEY and CDR2 SMNVEV (reference sequence). The DNA of the CDR3 is TGTGCCAGCAGTCCAGCGGGGGGTGGATCGAATGAGCAGTTCTTC. Its translation: CASSPAGGGSNEQFF.

This clonotype occurred a few times. This chain uses TRBV4-1 with TRBJ1-5; 8 bases line up with TRBD1. CDR1 is MGHRA and CDR2 is YSYEKL in the germline V gene. Trimming cost V 4 bases and J 4 bases; bases outside gene matches: 3. The CDR3 totals 14 residues. The chain's CDR3 is CASSRDRINQPQHF. DNA for the CDR3: TGCGCCAGCAGCCGGGACAGGATTAATCAGCCCCAGCATTTT.

This clonotype was counted between two and nine times. The chain links TRBV24-1 to TRBJ1-2; 7 bases line up with TRBD1. This CDR3 is built from 17 residues. With 5 bases clipped from V and 1 base from J, the junction kept 12 bases outside the gene matches. Germline-derived CDR1 and CDR2 are KGHDR and SFDVKD. CDR3 residues: CATSGSRDSQLNYGYTF. For the CDR3, the DNA is TGTGCCACCAGTGGGAGCCGGGACAGCCAACTTAACTATGGCTACACCTTC.

This clonotype was seen repeatedly, ten times or more. The chain has TRBV20-1 and TRBJ1-5, with D tentatively TRBD1 (6 bases). The V gene's germline CDR1 is DFQATT and CDR2 SNEGSKA (reference sequence). The CDR3 spans 15 residues. V shed 0 bases and J shed 7 bases, with 16 bases lying between them. This CDR3 reads CSARDHQGTSQPQHF. The CDR3 bases are TGCAGTGCTAGAGATCATCAGGGGACCAGCCAGCCCCAGCATTTT.

V is TRBV7-2 and J is TRBJ1-6; TRBD1 is a possible D gene (5 bases). Germline V CDR1 and CDR2: SGHTA, FQGNSA. The CDR3 totals 15 residues. Trimming shortened V by 2 bases and J by 5 bases, and 10 bases separated the two germline ends. CDR3 region: CASSLRDGNNSPLHF. The CDR3 DNA reads TGTGCCAGCAGCTTAAGGGACGGGAATAATTCACCCCTCCACTTT.

This clonotype has a handful of counts. The V gene is TRBV12-3 or TRBV12-4, the J gene TRBJ1-1, with D uncertain. CDR3 length: 12 amino acids. V was pared by 6 bases and J by 4 bases, with 9 bases between. The CDR3 here is CASSPSPTEAFF. CDR3 nucleotides: TGTGCCAGCAGCCCAAGCCCCACTGAAGCTTTCTTT.

Here the CDR3 reads CAITAAPNYEQYV. CDR3 sequence (DNA): TGTGCCATCACGGCGGCGCCGAACTACGAGCAGTACGTC. The chain employs TRBV10-3 and TRBJ2-7; D remains ambiguous. Germline V lookup: CDR1 ENHRY, CDR2 SYGVKD. The CDR3 consists of 13 residues. V lost 7 bases and J lost 3, with 13 bases in between.

This clonotype has only a few counts. The chain recombines TRBV5-1 with TRBJ2-3, with a possible D match to TRBD1 (5 bases). Per the germline V gene, CDR1 is SGHRS and CDR2 is YFSETQ. This CDR3 is 14 amino acids long. V lost 5 bases to trimming and J lost 6 bases, with 16 bases between them. In DNA, the CDR3 is TGCGCCAGCAGTATTATTAGCTCAGGGGATACGCAGTATTTT. This encodes CASSIISSGDTQYF.

The chain employs TRBV6-1 and TRBJ1-5; 11 bases are a match to TRBD1. This CDR3 comprises 15 residues. From germline, CDR1 is MNHNS and CDR2 SASEGT. The V and J ends lost 7 bases and 6 bases, in that order; junction bases with no gene match: 8. CDR3 loop: CASTAGQGEFQPQHF. The CDR3 coding sequence is TGTGCCAGCACCGCGGGACAGGGGGAATTTCAGCCCCAGCATTTT.

This clonotype was counted a few times. The chain employs TRBV6-4 and TRBJ2-2; D possibly corresponds to TRBD2 (5 bases). Germline lookup yields CDR1 MRHNA and CDR2 SNTAGT. V shed 6 bases and J shed 2 bases, with 10 bases lying between them. The length of the CDR3 is 14 residues. The CDR3 nucleotides are TGTGCCAGCAGCGGGATCATTAACACCGGGGAGCTGTTTTTT. This gives the protein CASSGIINTGELFF.

The genes are TRBV12-3 or TRBV12-4 and TRBJ1-6; D may be TRBD1 (6 bases). V shed 3 bases and J shed 6 bases, with 18 bases lying between them. The CDR3 loop spans 17 amino acids. CDR3 bases: TGTGCCAGCAGTTTGTCCCTACAGGGTTTGGCTAATTCACCCCTCCACTTT. Protein product: CASSLSLQGLANSPLHF.

The chain links TRBV19 to TRBJ1-4; 7 nucleotides agree with TRBD1. The ends lost 4 bases at V and 8 bases at J; junction bases unmatched: 7. The CDR3 loop spans 14 amino acids. The V gene's germline CDR1 is LNHDA and CDR2 SQIVND (reference sequence). CDR3 coding DNA: TGTGCCAGTAGTAACCGGGACAGTTACGAAAAACTGTTTTTT. Translated: CASSNRDSYEKLFF.

This chain connects TRBV9 to TRBJ2-3, with D unresolved. CDR1 SGDLS and CDR2 YYNGEE come from the germline V gene. The CDR3 runs to 15 residues. The V end lost 3 bases, the J end lost 2 bases, and 13 bases lay between the germline ends. DNA for the CDR3: TGTGCCAGCAGCGCGAGCCCCCTGGACACAGATACGCAGTATTTT. Protein: CASSASPLDTDTQYF.

Many counts were recorded for this clonotype. Germline is not matched at one junction end, which may reflect a read error. V and J are TRBV5-1 and TRBJ2-5; unclear D gene. The CDR3 spans 11 residues. Germline CDR1 is SGHRS and CDR2 is YFSETQ. CDR3: CASSLQETQYF. In DNA, the CDR3 is TGTGCCAGCAGCCTACAAGAGACCCAGTACTTC.

This clonotype was counted ten times or more. This chain joins TRBV24-1 and TRBJ2-1, with 7 bases matching TRBD2. The germline gives CDR1 KGHDR, CDR2 SFDVKD. The V gene end was trimmed by 0 bases and the J gene end by 0 bases; junction bases not matched to a gene: 4. The CDR3 covers 17 residues. The CDR3 protein is CATSDLPAGDSYNEQFF. DNA of the CDR3: TGTGCCACCAGTGATTTGCCGGCGGGGGACTCCTACAATGAGCAGTTCTTC.

This chain links TRBV18 with TRBJ2-7, with 9 positions matching TRBD2. The V segment lost 2 bases and the J segment 4 bases; nucleotides outside the gene matches: 12. Per the germline V gene, CDR1 is KGHSH and CDR2 is LQKENI. The CDR3 consists of 17 residues. In nucleotides, the CDR3 is TGTGCCAGCTCACCAGGTCCCCGAATAGCGGGGGCATACGAGCAGTACGTC. Translation gives CASSPGPRIAGAYEQYV.

This clonotype was found once. The chain combines TRBV27 with TRBJ2-7; D gene unclear. The V end was cut by 6 bases, the J end by 6 bases, with 15 bases between. Germline V gene data show CDR1 as MNHEY and CDR2 as SMNVEV (reference sequence). The CDR3 spans 13 residues. The CDR3 spells CASSRSHYSEQYV. In nucleotides, the CDR3 is TGTGCCAGCAGCAGGTCCCATTACAGCGAGCAGTACGTC.

The chain has TRBV12-3 or TRBV12-4 and TRBJ1-6; no firm D call. The CDR3 totals 14 residues. V lost 2 bases and J lost 10, with 12 bases in between. The CDR3 region is CASSLLHPGSPLHF. In DNA, the CDR3 is TGTGCCAGCAGTTTATTACATCCGGGATCACCCCTCCACTTT.

V gene TRBV5-1 combines with J gene TRBJ2-3; 8 bases line up with TRBD2. With V trimmed by 0 bases and J by 1 base, 10 bases remained unmatched. This CDR3 region has 18 residues. Germline V gives CDR1 SGHRS, CDR2 YFSETQ. The CDR3 coding sequence is TGCGCCAGCAGCTTGGGGGCTGCCGGGACTAGACGCACAGATACGCAGTATTTT. It codes for CASSLGAAGTRRTDTQYF.

At least ten counts were recorded for this clonotype. The genes are TRBV18 and TRBJ1-3, with TRBD1 matching 11 bases. The CDR3 is made up of 18 amino acids. Trimming at V came to 3 bases and at J to 0 bases, leaving 7 bases not matched to a gene. The germline CDR1 and CDR2 sequences are KGHSH and LQKENI. Here the CDR3 DNA reads TGTGCCAGCTCACCTGGATGGACAGGGGGCCTCTCTGGAAACACCATATATTTT. Its translation: CASSPGWTGGLSGNTIYF.

This clonotype was picked up a small number of times. The CDR3 DNA reads as TGTGCCAGCAGTCGGACCGGGACAAAGCAAGAGACCCAGTACTTC. The encoded protein is CASSRTGTKQETQYF. The chain carries TRBV7-3 and TRBJ2-5; D may be TRBD1 (6 bases). Germline V gives CDR1 SGHTA, CDR2 FQGTGA. The CDR3 has 15 amino acids. Trimming cost V 6 bases and J 2 bases, with 16 bases left between them.

In its sample, this clonotype was seen a few times. The chain joins TRBV19 to TRBJ1-6; 10 nucleotides align to TRBD1. This CDR3 is built from 14 residues. The germline gives CDR1 LNHDA, CDR2 SQIVND (reference sequence). J lost 9 bases, V lost 8 bases, and 7 bases had no gene match. CDR3 sequence (DNA): TGTGCCAGTCATAAGACAGGGGGCACTTCACCCCTCCACTTT. Translated: CASHKTGGTSPLHF.